Sequencing of this TCR beta chain was carried out in a study of blood T cell repertoires in COVID-19. Study at large: There were acute and convalescent COVID-19 samples, and they came from the United States, Italy and Spain. The analysed material was cDNA or gDNA that came from T cells, B-cell-depleted T cells, or PBMCs.

The assay was immunoSEQ multiplex PCR, and TCRdb's table has in-frame clones only and misses some. The sample lists about 310,000 clones, approximately 89% occurring once. Germline loops: CDR1 LGHDT, CDR2 YNNKEL (reference sequence). Trimming removed 0 bases from V and 7 bases from J, with 12 bases in between. The CDR3 loop spans 14 amino acids. This clonotype was obtained from a woman between 45 and 65 years old who had recovered from COVID-19. Sequencing was done on a sample of peripheral blood. The genes are TRBV3-1 (or the pseudogene TRBV3-2) and TRBJ1-2, with a possible D match to TRBD1 (6 bases). DNA for the CDR3: TGTGCCAGCAGCCAAGACGACCTCAGGGGTGGCTACACCTTC. It is translated as CASSQDDLRGGYTF.